Each of the 27 T cell receptor beta chains below was sequenced from the same sample in a study of cytomegalovirus exposure and HLA in healthy donors. This PCR relied on a set of 60 Vbeta primers and 13 Jbeta primers. Sequenced by immunoSEQ multiplex PCR; TCRdb stores in-frame clones only, minus some. The sample has 30,000 to 45,000 clones, roughly 90% seen once. Sequenced sample: PBMCs. All receptors come from a woman aged 40 to 50 in good health and CMV-seropositive.

This chain uses TRBV5-1 with TRBJ1-1, with TRBD1 matching over 8 bases. This CDR3 has 16 residues. Losses at the gene ends were 7 bases for V and 1 base for J; bases not matched to a gene: 12. The germline V gene encodes CDR1 SGHRS and CDR2 YFSETQ. The CDR3 nucleotides are TGCGCCAGCGCGACGATTGCCGGGACAGGGAACACTGAAGCTTTCTTT. This translates into CASATIAGTGNTEAFF.

This clone came up a few times. The chain carries TRBV28 and TRBJ1-2, with 8 bases identical to TRBD1. Germline CDR1 reads MDHEN; CDR2 reads SYDVKM. V was clipped by 7 bases and J by 7 bases; unmatched bases: 8. The CDR3 is made up of 13 amino acids. CDR3 in amino acids: CASIGRGRGGYTF. CDR3 nucleotides: TGTGCCAGCATAGGCAGGGGGCGAGGTGGCTACACCTTC.

The chain has TRBV4-3 and TRBJ2-6, with 8 bases aligning to TRBD1. The CDR3 totals 17 residues. Per germline, CDR1 LGHNA and CDR2 YSLEER. Trimming cost V 3 bases and J 0 bases; bases outside gene matches: 4. Written as DNA, the CDR3 is TGCGCCAGCAGCCACGCAGGGGGCGCCTCTGGGGCCAACGTCCTGACTTTC. Protein: CASSHAGGASGANVLTF.

The rearrangement links TRBV19 to TRBJ2-2; D is ambiguous. Trimming removed 1 base from V and 1 base from J, with 7 bases in between. Germline lookup yields CDR1 LNHDA and CDR2 SQIVND (reference sequence). The CDR3 sequence is 15 residues long. The CDR3 bases are TGTGCCAGTAGTATAGTCCTGTTGAACACCGGGGAGCTGTTTTTT. This translates into CASSIVLLNTGELFF.

This sequence joins TRBV27 and TRBJ2-3, with D possibly TRBD2 on 6 matching bases. There are 15 residues in the CDR3. Germline lookup yields CDR1 MNHEY and CDR2 SMNVEV (reference sequence). V lost 3 bases and J lost 0, with 10 bases in between. CDR3 DNA: TGTGCCAGCAGTTTTGCGGGGCCCAGCACAGATACGCAGTATTTT. Protein sequence: CASSFAGPSTDTQYF.

This clone occurred a few times. The chain joins TRBV10-3 to TRBJ2-6, with TRBD1 matching 7 bases. The CDR3 consists of 21 residues. Germline-derived CDR1 and CDR2 are ENHRY and SYGVKD. V was clipped by 4 bases and J by 0 bases; unmatched bases: 18. In DNA, the CDR3 is TGTGCCATCAGTGTCGCTCTGGGGTGGCAGGGGGTTAACTCTGGGGCCAACGTCCTGACTTTC. Residues: CAISVALGWQGVNSGANVLTF.

The chain uses TRBV1 and TRBJ2-3; TRBD1 is the table's D call, not checked against the DNA. TRBV1 is classified as a pseudogene. This CDR3 is 15 amino acids long. This CDR3 reads CTSSQWTEIGDTQYF. The CDR3 bases are TGCACCAGCAGCCAATGGACAGAAATCGGGGATACGCAGTATTTT.

This clone is a singleton in its sample. The V call is TRBV2, the J call TRBJ1-1, with TRBD1 matching over 9 bases. The CDR3 is 13 residues long. The trim removed 8 bases at V and 4 bases at J, leaving 5 bases unmatched. CDR1 and CDR2 from the germline V gene are SNHLY and FYNNEI. In DNA, the CDR3 is TGTGCCAGCTGTGGACAGGGGATCACTGAAGCTTTCTTT. It translates to CASCGQGITEAFF. Looking up the rest from reference TRBV2 and TRBJ1-1 gives the full variable domain: EPEVTQTPSHQVTQMGQEVILRCVPISNHLYFYWYRQILGQKVEFLVSFYNNEISEKSEIFDDQFSVERPDGSNFTLKIRSTKLEDSAMYFCASCGQGITEAFFGQGTRLTVV.

This chain connects TRBV7-2 to TRBJ2-1, with 15 bases identical to TRBD2. Trimming cost V 5 bases and J 10 bases; bases outside gene matches: 9. The germline CDR1 and CDR2 sequences are SGHTA and FQGNSA. The CDR3 length is 16 residues. The CDR3 loop reads CASSPQGLAGGHEQFF. The CDR3 DNA reads TGTGCCAGCAGCCCGCAGGGACTAGCGGGGGGTCACGAGCAGTTCTTC.

V and J are TRBV21-1 and TRBJ2-7; the D call of TRBD2 is as the table states it, not checked on the DNA. TRBV21-1 corresponds to a pseudogene. The CDR3 extends over 17 amino acids. The CDR3: CASSEGEGGGGPYEQYF. The CDR3 bases are TGTGCCAGCAGCGAAGGGGAAGGCGGGGGGGGGCCCTACGAGCAGTACTTC.

This chain uses TRBV9 with TRBJ1-1; the D gene is possibly TRBD1 (5 bases). Trimming shortened V by 4 bases and J by 4 bases, and 17 bases separated the two germline ends. This CDR3 spans 15 amino acids. Per germline, CDR1 SGDLS and CDR2 YYNGEE. Here the CDR3 reads CASSPTGFLSTEAFF. CDR3 DNA sequence: TGTGCCAGCAGCCCTACAGGCTTCCTGTCCACTGAAGCTTTCTTT. The full variable domain, in which reference TRBV9 and TRBJ1-1 provide the parts outside the CDR3, is DSGVTQTPKHLITATGQRVTLRCSPRSGDLSVYWYQQSLDQGLQFLIQYYNGEERAKGNILERFSAQQFPDLHSELNLSSLELGDSALYFCASSPTGFLSTEAFFGQGTRLTVV.

This clone was detected only a few times. The chain links TRBV9 to TRBJ2-3; 7 positions agree with TRBD1. The germline gives CDR1 SGDLS, CDR2 YYNGEE. J gave up 5 bases and V 5 bases, and 8 bases lay outside the gene matches. The CDR3 contains 14 residues. Here the CDR3 DNA reads TGTGCCAGCAGTTTAGGGGGCGTTGGAGATACGCAGTATTTT. It is translated as CASSLGGVGDTQYF.

V usage is TRBV14 and J usage is TRBJ1-1, with D unresolved. Germline V gene lookup returns CDR1 SGHDN and CDR2 FVKESK. Between the trimmed V and J ends, which lost 5 bases and 1 base, there was a span of 8 bases. The CDR3 consists of 13 residues. CDR3 nucleotides: TGTGCCAGCAGCAATTATAGGAACACTGAAGCTTTCTTT. It specifies CASSNYRNTEAFF.

The chain couples TRBV18 to TRBJ2-5; D may be TRBD2 (6 bases). The germline V and J ends were trimmed by 4 bases and 2 bases, with 17 bases remaining between them. This CDR3 has 16 residues. Germline lookup yields CDR1 KGHSH and CDR2 LQKENI. The CDR3 DNA reads TGTGCCAGCTCACTAACCTCGAGTGCGGGGCAAGAGACCCAGTACTTC. It encodes CASSLTSSAGQETQYF.

The chain employs TRBV2 and TRBJ1-4, with D hard to call. CDR1 and CDR2 from the germline V gene are SNHLY and FYNNEI. The CDR3 totals 13 residues. V lost 7 bases, J lost 5 bases, and 11 bases lay in between. This CDR3 reads CASKREENEKLFF. DNA for the CDR3: TGTGCCAGCAAGAGGGAGGAGAATGAAAAACTGTTTTTT.

CDR3 region: CASSTSGYPFF. CDR3 DNA: TGTGCCAGTAGTACTTCAGGGTATCCTTTCTTT. The chain links TRBV19 to TRBJ1-1, with D possibly matching TRBD1 (5 bases). Germline V lookup: CDR1 LNHDA, CDR2 SQIVND (reference sequence). The CDR3 is 11 residues long. Trimming removed 4 bases from V and 12 bases from J, with 12 bases in between.

The CDR3 coding sequence is TGTGCCAGCAGCTTACGATCCGGCGGGGGGGCCGTGTACAATGAGCAGTTCTTC. Translated: CASSLRSGGGAVYNEQFF. The chain has TRBV5-4 and TRBJ2-1; 9 bases match TRBD2. The CDR3 length is 18 residues. V dropped 2 bases and J dropped 4; count of bases not matched to a gene: 13. Germline loops: CDR1 SGHNT, CDR2 YYREEE (reference sequence).

The CDR3 DNA sequence: TGTGCTAGTGGGGTGGGGGGGTCCTACGAGCAGTACTTC. Translation gives CASGVGGSYEQYF. The chain employs TRBV12-5 and TRBJ2-7, with TRBD2 matching over 7 bases. J was trimmed by 1 base and V by 6 bases; bases with no gene match: 3. The CDR3 runs to 13 residues. CDR1 is LGHNT, CDR2 FRNRAP, per germline.

The CDR3 region has the DNA TGCGCCAGCAGCTTGACTCCGATAATGAACACTGAAGCTTTCTTT. Translating gives CASSLTPIMNTEAFF. This chain connects TRBV5-1 to TRBJ1-1, with D unresolved. The CDR3 extends over 15 amino acids. Germline V gene sequence: CDR1 SGHRS, CDR2 YFSETQ. The V end was cut by 1 base, the J end by 0 bases, with 10 bases between.

This chain joins TRBV6-5 and TRBJ2-7, with 9 positions matching TRBD1. Trimming removed 5 bases from V and 2 bases from J; junction bases left unmatched: 1. The CDR3 consists of 13 residues. The germline gives CDR1 MNHEY, CDR2 SVGAGI. The CDR3 protein is CASSRTGAYEQYF. CDR3 sequence (DNA): TGTGCCAGCAGTCGGACAGGGGCCTACGAGCAGTACTTC.

The V gene is TRBV5-6, the J gene TRBJ2-5; D perhaps matches TRBD1 (5 bases). Judging by the DNA end, TRBJ2-7 fits better; the J call may be wrong. The CDR3 sequence is 13 residues long. Germline CDR1 and CDR2: SGHDT and YYEEEE. The CDR3 loop reads CASSLAGFYEQYF. The CDR3 nucleotides are TGTGCCAGCAGCTTGGCAGGGTTCTACGAGCAGTACTTC.

The V gene is TRBV28, the J gene TRBJ2-7; a possible D gene is TRBD2 (5 bases). The CDR3 extends over 17 amino acids. CDR1 and CDR2 (germline): MDHEN, SYDVKM. The V gene lost 2 bases and the J gene lost 0 bases, with 17 bases spanning the gap. Here the CDR3 reads CASSLAPGSGSSYEQYF. The CDR3 DNA reads TGTGCCAGCAGTTTAGCCCCTGGGTCGGGGAGCTCCTACGAGCAGTACTTC.

This sequence joins TRBV7-8 and TRBJ2-7, with D possibly matching TRBD1 (6 bases). There are 18 residues in the CDR3. From germline, CDR1 is SGHVS and CDR2 FQNEAQ. The V end was cut by 5 bases, the J end by 5 bases, with 28 bases between. The CDR3 spells CASSPRGVSTGYNHEQYF. The CDR3 DNA sequence: TGTGCCAGCAGCCCCCGAGGCGTCTCCACAGGGTACAACCACGAGCAGTACTTC.

The rearrangement uses TRBV7-7 and TRBJ1-4, with TRBD1 as a possible D gene (5 bases). The germline V gene encodes CDR1 SSHAT and CDR2 FNYEAQ (reference sequence). V lost 4 bases and J lost 0, with 21 bases in between. This CDR3 comprises 19 residues. The CDR3 coding sequence is TGTGCCAGCAGCTCCCCAGGGCCCCGCCAGGAAGCAACTAATGAAAAACTGTTTTTT. Its protein product is CASSSPGPRQEATNEKLFF.

V and J are TRBV4-2 and TRBJ1-6; 12 nucleotides agree with TRBD1. CDR1 LGHNA and CDR2 YNFKEQ come from the germline V gene. V lost 2 bases to trimming and J lost 1 base; unmatched junction nucleotides: 3. The CDR3 covers 18 residues. The CDR3 here is CASSQMGQGASYNSPLHF. The CDR3 bases are TGTGCCAGCAGCCAAATGGGACAGGGGGCTTCCTATAATTCACCCCTCCACTTT.

This clone was observed a single time. This chain connects TRBV14 to TRBJ2-2; perhaps TRBD2 as D (5 bases). Germline values: CDR1 SGHDN, CDR2 FVKESK. CDR3 size: 14 residues. Trimming took off 4 bases at V and 5 bases at J, with 11 bases between the two ends. CDR3 bases: TGTGCCAGCAGCCTGCGGGTTTCTACCGGGGAGCTGTTTTTT. Its protein is CASSLRVSTGELFF.

The chain combines TRBV11-2 with TRBJ2-1; tentative D call: TRBD1 (5 bases). CDR3 length equals 19 residues. Looked up from germline, CDR1 is SGHAT and CDR2 is FQNNGV. Trimming shortened V by 5 bases and J by 4 bases, and 27 bases separated the two germline ends. Here the CDR3 DNA reads TGTGCCAGCAGCGAAACAGGATTTAGTACACTTCGGAAATACAATGAGCAGTTCTTC. Encoded protein: CASSETGFSTLRKYNEQFF.